The 9 T cell receptor beta chains reported below all come from one sample, sequenced in a study of blood T cell repertoires in COVID-19. TCRdb's copy holds only in-frame clones and misses some; the assay was immunoSEQ multiplex PCR. The table has more than 95,000 clones, around four fifths seen once. Sample: peripheral blood. These receptors were obtained from an elderly man with COVID-19, enrolled during active disease.

The chain links TRBV28 to TRBJ2-2, with TRBD2 identical over 13 bases. CDR3 length equals 19 residues. V was clipped by 1 base and J by 0 bases; unmatched bases: 5. CDR1 and CDR2 from the germline V gene are MDHEN and SYDVKM. CDR3 sequence reads: CASSLFILAGGTNTGELFF. The CDR3 region has the DNA TGTGCCAGCAGTTTATTTATACTAGCGGGAGGGACGAACACCGGGGAGCTGTTTTTT.

This clone turned up a few times. The J gene is TRBJ1-4, the V gene TRBV28; a possible D gene is TRBD1 (6 bases). Trimming took 5 bases from V and 5 from J, leaving 18 bases between them. CDR1 MDHEN and CDR2 SYDVKM come from the germline V gene. The CDR3 is 16 residues long. The CDR3 bases are TGTGCCAGCAGTCCCACAGGGAACATTTACAATGAAAAACTGTTTTTT. Protein sequence: CASSPTGNIYNEKLFF.

The CDR3 is CASSESRTSTDTQYF. The DNA of the CDR3 is TGCGCCAGCAGTGAGTCGAGAACTAGCACAGATACGCAGTATTTT. The V and J genes are TRBV10-2 and TRBJ2-3, with D unclear. The CDR3 sequence is 15 residues long. CDR1 and CDR2 (germline): WSHSY, SAAADI. V was pared by 0 bases and J by 0 bases, with 7 bases between.

The rearrangement links TRBV18 to TRBJ1-6; TRBD1 matches 9 bases. This CDR3 is 16 amino acids long. Germline CDR1 reads KGHSH; CDR2 reads LQKENI. The J segment lost 6 bases and the V segment lost 5 bases, leaving 8 bases of the junction unmatched. The CDR3 reads CASSDRTGGGNSPLHF. The CDR3 DNA is TGTGCCAGCTCAGACAGAACAGGGGGCGGTAATTCACCCCTCCACTTT.

The gene calls are TRBV9 and TRBJ2-7; TRBD1 agrees at 9 bases. V shed 4 bases, J shed 3 bases, and the junction held 5 bases outside the gene matches. CDR1 SGDLS and CDR2 YYNGEE come from the germline V gene. The CDR3 spans 14 residues. This CDR3 is CASSTEGQGYEQYF. In DNA, the CDR3 is TGTGCCAGCAGCACCGAGGGACAGGGCTACGAGCAGTACTTC.

The genes are TRBV4-3 and TRBJ2-3; 8 bases map to TRBD2. The germline CDR1 and CDR2 sequences are LGHNA and YSLEER. Trimming at V came to 4 bases and at J to 2 bases, leaving 11 bases not matched to a gene. The CDR3 covers 17 residues. CDR3 DNA: TGCGCCAGCAGCCGTTTTGTCGGGGGGGCCAACACAGATACGCAGTATTTT. Translated, it gives CASSRFVGGANTDTQYF.

This chain uses TRBV14 with TRBJ1-1; D not resolved. Trimming left V 0 bases short and J 5 bases short, with 7 bases between. Germline V CDR1 and CDR2: SGHDN, FVKESK. This CDR3 has 13 residues. The CDR3 sequence: CASSQDWRTEAFF. In DNA, the CDR3 is TGTGCCAGCAGCCAAGATTGGAGAACTGAAGCTTTCTTT.

The J gene is TRBJ1-1, the V gene TRBV6-5, with D unresolved. The CDR3 is 14 amino acids. V was clipped by 5 bases and J by 3 bases, with 13 bases between them. Looked up from germline, CDR1 is MNHEY and CDR2 is SVGAGI. For the CDR3, the DNA is TGTGCCAGCAGTCGCGAAGGGCGGGACACTGAAGCTTTCTTT. Protein sequence: CASSREGRDTEAFF.

The V call is TRBV28, the J call TRBJ1-2; D is undetermined. V was trimmed by 1 base and J by 4 bases, leaving 7 bases between them. Germline CDR1 reads MDHEN; CDR2 reads SYDVKM. The CDR3 totals 13 residues. CDR3 nucleotide sequence: TGTGCCAGCAGTTTATTGGGAGGCTATGGCTACACCTTC. It specifies CASSLLGGYGYTF.